This TCR beta chain was sequenced during a study of blood T cell repertoires in COVID-19. Turning to the study itself: Spain, Italy and the United States supplied samples that represented acute and convalescent COVID-19. The analysed material was cDNA or gDNA that came from T cells, B-cell-depleted T cells, or PBMCs.

The CDR3 runs to 16 residues. In germline, CDR1 is SGHAT, CDR2 FQDESV (reference sequence). The V and J ends lost 5 bases and 4 bases, in that order; junction bases with no gene match: 6. In the original analysis: Quantification of nucleated cells was approximated via reference gene primer amplification. Method: immunoSEQ multiplex PCR; TCRdb's copy keeps in-frame clones and lacks some. V and J calls and clone size are as listed in that table; D and trimming were resolved from the DNA. Altogether under 300,000 clones are present, more than 85% being singletons, with the ten largest covering roughly 4%.

This receptor was taken from a man aged 18 to 29 with active or convalescent COVID-19. The sequenced sample consisted of peripheral blood. The V call is TRBV11-1, the J call TRBJ2-1, with TRBD2 identical over 12 bases. The CDR3 region is CASSVRLAGEYNEQFF. The DNA of the CDR3 is TGTGCCAGCAGCGTGAGACTAGCGGGGGAGTACAATGAGCAGTTCTTC. The full variable domain, rest sourced from reference TRBV11-1 and TRBJ2-1, is EAEVAQSPRYKITEKSQAVAFWCDPISGHATLYWYRQILGQGPELLVQFQDESVVDDSQLPKDRFSAERLKGVDSTLKIQPAELGDSAMYLCASSVRLAGEYNEQFFGPGTRLTVL.